One sample yielded the 6 T cell receptor beta chains listed below, sequenced in a study of blood T cell repertoires in COVID-19. Clones were read by immunoSEQ multiplex PCR, and TCRdb kept only the in-frame ones, dropping some. The sample shows over 100,000 clones, more than 75% of them seen only once. Sequenced input: peripheral blood. The source of these receptors is a woman aged 70-85 years with COVID-19, enrolled during active disease.

The J gene is TRBJ2-2, the V gene TRBV2, with D perhaps matching TRBD1 (5 bases). Trimming stripped 4 bases from V and 1 base from J, with 10 bases between. Germline-derived CDR1 and CDR2 are SNHLY and FYNNEI. The CDR3 has 15 residues. The CDR3 here is CASSVRQGNTGELFF. Written as DNA, the CDR3 is TGTGCCAGCAGTGTCAGGCAGGGGAACACCGGGGAGCTGTTTTTT.

This sequence joins TRBV11-2 and TRBJ1-4; weak D call: TRBD1 (5 bases). Trimming removed 2 bases at V and 6 bases at J, with 10 bases between. The CDR3 length is 14 residues. Germline V lookup: CDR1 SGHAT, CDR2 FQNNGV. CDR3 sequence (DNA): TGTGCCAGCAGCTTACTAGGGGCGGATGAAAAACTGTTTTTT. This encodes CASSLLGADEKLFF.

V is TRBV6-6 and J is TRBJ1-1; maybe TRBD1 (6 bases). The germline CDR1 and CDR2 sequences are MNHNY and SVGAGI (reference sequence). Trimming took 6 bases from V and 0 from J, leaving 11 bases between them. The CDR3 is 14 residues long. Written as DNA, the CDR3 is TGTGCCAGCAGACCCGGGACAATGAACACTGAAGCTTTCTTT. Amino acid sequence: CASRPGTMNTEAFF.

The chain combines TRBV28 with TRBJ1-5; D is perhaps TRBD1 (5 bases). This CDR3 contains 15 residues. Germline values: CDR1 MDHEN, CDR2 SYDVKM. V lost 2 bases to trimming and J lost 1 base, with 9 bases between them. The DNA of the CDR3 is TGTGCCAGCAGTTTAAAAGGGGCCAGCAATCAGCCCCAGCATTTT. Encoded protein: CASSLKGASNQPQHF.

The chain uses TRBV10-3 and TRBJ1-1; TRBD1 aligns across 7 bases. CDR3 length equals 13 residues. The germline gives CDR1 ENHRY, CDR2 SYGVKD. Trimming at V came to 2 bases and at J to 7 bases, leaving 4 bases not matched to a gene. This CDR3 is CAISEKGAFEAFF. The DNA for the CDR3 is TGTGCCATCAGTGAGAAGGGGGCGTTTGAAGCTTTCTTT.

The CDR3 DNA reads as TGTGCCAGCAGCAAAGTAGACAGGGGGCGTCCCGCCTACTACGAGCAGTACTTC. It encodes CASSKVDRGRPAYYEQYF. The genes are TRBV21-1 and TRBJ2-7; whether TRBD1, the table's D call, matches the DNA was not checked. TRBV21-1 is an annotated pseudogene. This CDR3 has 18 residues.